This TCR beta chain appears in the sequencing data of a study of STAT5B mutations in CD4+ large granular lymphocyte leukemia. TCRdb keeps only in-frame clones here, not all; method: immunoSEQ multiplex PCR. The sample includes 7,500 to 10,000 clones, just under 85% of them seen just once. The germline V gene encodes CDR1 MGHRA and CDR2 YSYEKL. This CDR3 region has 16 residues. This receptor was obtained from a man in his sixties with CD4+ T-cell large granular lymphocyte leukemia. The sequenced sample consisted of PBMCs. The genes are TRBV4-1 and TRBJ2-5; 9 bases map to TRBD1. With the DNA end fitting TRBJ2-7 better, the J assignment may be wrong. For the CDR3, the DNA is TGCGCCAGCAGCCACCGGGGACAGGGAGTAGCCTACGAGCAGTACTTC. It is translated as CASSHRGQGVAYEQYF.